Presented here are 19 T cell receptor beta chains from one specimen sequenced in a study of CD8+ T cells in alopecia areata. cDNA prepared by RNA extraction and subsequent reverse transcription served as the template for sequencing. The repertoire was sequenced with immunoSEQ multiplex PCR; TCRdb's copy has only in-frame clones and lacks some. The sample includes approximately 300,000 clones, none of them occurring once. The authors sorted pooled cutaneous lymph node cells using CD4, CD8alpha, NKG2D, NKG2ACE and other markers. The sequencing input was CD4+ T cells sorted from a lymph node. These receptors all stem from a C3H/HeJ mouse with alopecia areata. MHC haplotype here: H2-k.

This clone was observed a handful of times. Mouse names are used for the genes. The CDR3 extends 4 residues past the end of the read, so its final part is completed from the germline J gene. The rearrangement uses TRBV5 and TRBJ2-5, with D possibly matching TRBD1 (6 bases). This CDR3 has 15 residues. CDR1 and CDR2 (germline): LGHNA, YNLKQL (reference sequence). This CDR3 reads CASSQEQGRRDTQYF. The CDR3 bases that were read are TGTGCCAGCAGCCAAGAACAGGGAAGGAGAGAC.

This clone was observed at least ten times. Germline and genes here are mouse. Read data end 4 residues before the CDR3 end; the end is taken from the germline J gene. This CDR3 is also generated by other DNA sequences in the sample. J is TRBJ1-2 and V is TRBV12-1; TRBD1 matches 8 bases. This CDR3 spans 14 amino acids. Germline trimming cut 1 base from V and 1 base from J; bases unmatched to any gene: 1. Germline V CDR1 and CDR2: SGHSN, HYEKVE. The sequenced CDR3 bases are TGTGCCAGCTCTCTACAGGGGGGAAACTCC. It encodes CASSLQGGNS. The full CDR3 protein reads CASSLQGGNSDYTF.

This clone was seen only a few times. Genes here carry mouse names. The read terminates 4 residues ahead of where the CDR3 ends, so the germline J gene completes it. The chain recombines TRBV13-1 with TRBJ2-2; TRBD1 agrees at 9 bases. The V segment lost 2 bases and the J segment 0 bases; nucleotides outside the gene matches: 8. Germline lookup yields CDR1 NSHNY and CDR2 SYGAGN. The CDR3 is 18 amino acids. CDR3 sequence: CASSDAPGTGTNTGQLYF. The sequenced part of the CDR3 DNA is TGTGCCAGCAGTGACGCTCCCGGGACAGGGACAAACACCGGG.

A few counts support this clone. Gene names and germline match the mouse. The read falls 4 residues short of the CDR3 end, and the missing part is taken from the germline J gene. Within the sample, other DNA sequences also encode this same CDR3. This chain joins TRBV13-3 and TRBJ2-7; 8 nucleotides line up with TRBD1. Germline loops: CDR1 NNHDY, CDR2 SYVADS. This CDR3 is built from 12 residues. The sequenced CDR3 bases are TGTGCCAGCAGCGACAGGGGTGAT. This encodes CASSDRGD. The whole CDR3 reads CASSDRGDEQYF.

This clone was counted ten times or more. Mouse gene names apply. Coverage ceases 4 residues before the CDR3 finishes, and the germline J gene fills in the end. Other DNA sequences in the sample encode the same CDR3. V usage is TRBV13-1 and J usage is TRBJ2-7; D is undetermined. V lost 2 bases to trimming and J lost 3 bases, with 3 bases between them. The length of the CDR3 is 11 residues. The germline V gene has CDR1 NSHNY and CDR2 SYGAGN. The sequenced CDR3 bases are TGTGCCAGCAGTGACAACTAT. The encoded protein is CASSDNY. The complete CDR3 protein is CASSDNYEQYF.

Concerning this clone: The gene names here belong to mouse. The DNA read from the CDR3 is TGCACCTGCAGTGGCTCCAGGGGGCAGAACACCGGG. As protein: CTCSGSRGQNTG. The complete CDR3 sequence is CTCSGSRGQNTGQLYF. This chain joins TRBV1 and TRBJ2-2; TRBD1 aligns across 8 bases. The missing CDR3 end, 4 residues past where the read stops, is filled in from the germline J gene. CDR3 length: 16 residues. Germline CDR1 and CDR2: NSQYPW and LRSPGD (reference sequence). With V trimmed by 4 bases and J by 2 bases, 6 bases remained unmatched.

This clone has a handful of counts. Here the gene names and germline are mouse. Read sequence stops 4 residues before the CDR3 end, and the germline J gene provides the missing end. J is TRBJ2-7 and V is TRBV14; a weak D match, TRBD2 (6 bases). CDR1 SGHDT and CDR2 FRDEAV come from the germline V gene. This CDR3 comprises 10 residues. The CDR3 loop is CGGWGYEQYF. Partial CDR3 DNA: TGTGGCGGCTGGGGCTAT.

In the case of this clone: Gene names and germline match the mouse. Coverage ceases 4 residues before the CDR3 finishes, and the germline J gene fills in the end. V is TRBV13-2 and J is TRBJ2-5, with D possibly matching TRBD1 (5 bases). This CDR3 is 15 amino acids long. Germline CDR1 reads NNHNN; CDR2 reads SYGAGS (reference sequence). V gave up 3 bases and J gave up 3 bases, with 14 bases separating them. CDR3 DNA (partial): TGTGCCAGCGGTGGAGACAGACATACTCAAGAC. It specifies CASGGDRHTQD. The CDR3 reads in full as CASGGDRHTQDTQYF.

This clone showed up just a few times. Gene and germline names: mouse. The read terminates 4 residues ahead of where the CDR3 ends, so the germline J gene completes it. The chain carries TRBV13-1 and TRBJ2-1; 14 bases fit TRBD2. The CDR3 is 16 amino acids. With 2 bases clipped from V and 5 bases from J, the junction kept 3 bases outside the gene matches. Germline CDR1 and CDR2: NSHNY and SYGAGN. CDR3 DNA, as far as it was read: TGTGCCAGCAGTGAGGGACTGGGGGGGCGCGATGCT. Protein sequence: CASSEGLGGRDA. The whole CDR3 reads CASSEGLGGRDAEQFF.

Points on this clone: Gene names and germline refer to mouse. Read sequence stops 4 residues before the CDR3 end, and the germline J gene provides the missing end. The V call is TRBV13-1, the J call TRBJ1-1; tentatively, D is TRBD1 (6 bases). Per the germline V gene, CDR1 is NSHNY and CDR2 is SYGAGN. Trimming shortened V by 4 bases and J by 1 base, and 14 bases separated the two germline ends. The CDR3 sequence is 15 residues long. The CDR3 bases that were read are TGTGCCAGCAGTCTCCCGGGACAAACGAACACA. Protein product: CASSLPGQTNT. The entire CDR3 protein is CASSLPGQTNTEVFF.

A remark on this clone: Each gene name is a mouse one. The read finishes 3 residues shy of the CDR3 end, and the germline J gene is used to complete it. The genes are TRBV3 and TRBJ1-6; 11 bases are shared with TRBD1. TRBJ1-6 is reported as an ORF; its role is uncertain. V dropped 1 base and J dropped 4; count of bases not matched to a gene: 3. The CDR3 is 17 amino acids. Germline CDR1 and CDR2: SNHLY and FYNGKV (reference sequence). The CDR3 sequence is CASSLEGQGGYNSPLYF. The DNA read from the CDR3 is TGTGCCAGCAGCTTAGAGGGACAGGGGGGATATAATTCGCCC.

This clone has a handful of counts. Germline and genes here are mouse. The CDR3 end lies 4 residues beyond the end of the read and is filled in from the germline J gene. The rearrangement joins TRBV17 to TRBJ2-7; TRBD1 matches at 7 bases. This CDR3 has 17 residues. The germline V gene has CDR1 MNHDT and CDR2 YYDKIL. The V and J ends lost 0 bases and 0 bases, in that order; junction bases with no gene match: 8. The CDR3 sequence is CASSRDGDRESSYEQYF. CDR3 DNA, as far as it was read: TGTGCTAGCAGTAGAGATGGTGACAGGGAGAGCTCCTAT.

This clone showed up many times. Gene names are the mouse ones. Sequencing ends 4 residues short of the CDR3 end; the germline J gene provides the rest. The same CDR3 can be traced to other DNA sequences in this sample. The V call is TRBV17, the J call TRBJ2-7; 9 nucleotides match TRBD2. CDR1 and CDR2 (germline): MNHDT, YYDKIL. The trim removed 3 bases at V and 3 bases at J, leaving 0 bases unmatched. CDR3 length equals 13 residues. CDR3 DNA (partial): TGTGCTAGCAGTAGCTGGGGGGGCTAT. Residues: CASSSWGGY. The CDR3 in full is CASSSWGGYEQYF.

Concerning this clone: Gene names follow the mouse nomenclature. The read falls 4 residues short of the CDR3 end, and the missing part is taken from the germline J gene. The rearrangement joins TRBV5 to TRBJ2-5, with 8 bases aligning to TRBD2. Germline V gene data show CDR1 as LGHNA and CDR2 as YNLKQL (reference sequence). The CDR3 is 14 amino acids. Trimming cost V 6 bases and J 0 bases; bases outside gene matches: 2. The CDR3 DNA, read in part, is TGTGCCAGCAGACTGGGGGTTAACCAAGAC. It specifies CASRLGVNQD. The entire CDR3 protein is CASRLGVNQDTQYF.

About this clone: The gene names here belong to mouse. Read sequence stops 4 residues before the CDR3 end, and the germline J gene provides the missing end. Other nucleotide sequences from this sample produce the same CDR3. The chain employs TRBV31 and TRBJ2-3; D is unclear. The CDR3 covers 13 residues. V was shortened by 1 base and J by 0 bases, with 5 bases between the two germline ends. Germline V gene sequence: CDR1 GKSSPN, CDR2 SITVG. CDR3 bases read: TGTGCCTGGAGTCCCAGTAGTGCAGAA. Residues: CAWSPSSAE. The CDR3 in full is CAWSPSSAETLYF.

Concerning this clone: The listed genes are named as in mouse. The missing CDR3 end, 4 residues past where the read stops, is filled in from the germline J gene. The sample holds other DNA sequences that translate to the same CDR3. V usage is TRBV19 and J usage is TRBJ2-2, with 8 bases identical to TRBD2. V lost 1 base and J lost 3; bases outside the gene matches: 2. This CDR3 spans 15 amino acids. Germline V gene data show CDR1 as FNHDT and CDR2 as SITEND (reference sequence). The DNA read from the CDR3 is TGTGCCAGCAGTATATCTGGGGGGTACACCGGG. This translates into CASSISGGYTG. The entire CDR3 reads CASSISGGYTGQLYF.

As to this clone: Any gene name here is a mouse gene name. The read stops 4 residues short of the end of the CDR3; the missing end is completed from the germline J gene. The genes are TRBV14 and TRBJ2-2; the match to TRBD2 covers 9 bases. Germline V gene sequence: CDR1 SGHDT, CDR2 FRDEAV. V dropped 4 bases and J dropped 4; count of bases not matched to a gene: 2. The CDR3 totals 14 residues. The CDR3 loop is CASSRWGGTGQLYF. CDR3 DNA (partial): TGTGCCAGCAGTCGCTGGGGGGGCACCGGG.

With respect to this clone: Any gene name here is a mouse gene name. The read terminates 4 residues before the CDR3 end, so the remaining end is supplied by the germline J gene. The sample carries other DNA sequences with the same CDR3. The chain is built from TRBV19 and TRBJ2-3; maybe TRBD2 (5 bases). V was cut by 2 bases and J by 0 bases, with 10 bases left in between. Germline lookup yields CDR1 FNHDT and CDR2 SITEND (reference sequence). This CDR3 contains 15 residues. CDR3 amino acids: CASSIAGSSAETLYF. The sequenced part of the CDR3 DNA is TGTGCCAGCAGTATCGCTGGGTCTAGTGCAGAA. Full variable domain (outside the CDR3, taken from reference TRBV19 and TRBJ2-3): GGIITQTPKFLIGQEGQKLTLKCQQNFNHDTMYWYRQDSGKGLRLIYYSITENDLQKGDLSEGYDASREKKSSFSLTVTSAQKNEMAVFLCASSIAGSSAETLYFGSGTRLTVL.

This clone has a handful of counts. Gene names are the mouse ones. The read stops 3 residues short of the end of the CDR3; the missing end is completed from the germline J gene. The V call is TRBV14, the J call TRBJ1-6, with D uncertain. Being an ORF, TRBJ1-6 has a function that is uncertain. CDR1 is SGHDT, CDR2 FRDEAV, per germline. V lost 4 bases and J 4 bases, leaving 6 bases between the germline ends. This CDR3 has 13 amino acids. The CDR3 DNA, read in part, is TGTGCCAGCAGTCCCCAGTATAATTCGCCC. This gives the protein CASSPQYNSP. The whole CDR3 is CASSPQYNSPLYF.